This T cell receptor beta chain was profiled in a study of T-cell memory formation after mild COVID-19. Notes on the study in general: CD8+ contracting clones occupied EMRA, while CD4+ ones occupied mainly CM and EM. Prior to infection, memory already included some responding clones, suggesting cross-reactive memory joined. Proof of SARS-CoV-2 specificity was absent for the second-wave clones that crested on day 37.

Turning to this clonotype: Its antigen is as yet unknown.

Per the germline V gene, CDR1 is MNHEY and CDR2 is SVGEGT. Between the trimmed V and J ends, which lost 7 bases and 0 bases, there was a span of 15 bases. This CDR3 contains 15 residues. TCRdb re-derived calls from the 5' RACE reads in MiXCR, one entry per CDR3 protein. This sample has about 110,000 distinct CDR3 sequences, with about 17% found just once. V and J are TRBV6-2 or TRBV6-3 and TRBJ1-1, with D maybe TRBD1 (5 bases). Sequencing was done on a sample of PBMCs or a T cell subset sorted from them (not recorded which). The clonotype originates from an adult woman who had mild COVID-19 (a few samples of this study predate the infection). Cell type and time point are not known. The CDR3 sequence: CASNVGLILNTEAFF. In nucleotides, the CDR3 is TGTGCCAGCAATGTGGGACTCATCCTGAACACTGAAGCTTTCTTT.